Given below is one T cell receptor (beta chain) in context. Its antigen is unidentified. These data come from a study of identifying expanded T cells in peripheral blood. Findings of the study overall: Two-week clone count variance significantly increased as total template count grew. Technical replicates showed around 1.2 changed clones; two weeks 15 to 20; four weeks 19.

Collection occurred without any documented infections or immune events in donors. V lost 1 base, J lost 5 bases, and 6 bases stayed unmatched. Germline V gene data show CDR1 as LNHNV and CDR2 as YYDKDF (reference sequence). This CDR3 region has 15 residues. Clones were sequenced by immunoSEQ multiplex PCR, and TCRdb holds only the in-frame ones, with some missing. The top ten hold about 15% of the sample, which has approximately 58,000 clones, around 81% seen once. The specimen sequenced was blood. This receptor was taken from a person between 18 and 75 years old in good health. This chain connects TRBV15 to TRBJ2-5; 8 positions agree with TRBD2. The CDR3 is CATSRAGGPSETQYF. The CDR3 nucleotides are TGTGCCACCAGCAGAGCGGGGGGGCCGTCGGAGACCCAGTACTTC.